These T cell receptor beta chains were read from a single sample in a study of neurological immune-mediated disorders. TCRdb called the 5' RACE reads again in MiXCR, with one record for every CDR3 protein. The sample has under 45,000 distinct CDR3 sequences; 2% to 3% are singletons. Sequencing was carried out using PBMCs. The receptors shown here come from a man between 45 and 60 years old with multiple sclerosis. Both conserved end residues are part of each CDR3. The D gene is left open where the match is weak. Size values are once, few and many counts, or a class for expanded clones, and some rows have none.

v_call	clone_size	d_call	j_call	cdr3_nt	cdr3_aa
TRBV7-2	many	NA	TRBJ1-3	TGTGCCAGCAGCTTAGATTGGGGGCTCCACTCTGGAAACACCATATATTTT	CASSLDWGLHSGNTIYF
TRBV5-1	many	NA	TRBJ2-1	TGCGCCAGCAGCCCCTCAACAGGGTACAATGAGCAGTTCTTC	CASSPSTGYNEQFF
TRBV9	many	TRBD1	TRBJ1-2	TGTGCCAGCAGCGTTGGGACAGGGCACGGCTACACCTTC	CASSVGTGHGYTF
TRBV5-1	many	TRBD1	TRBJ2-5	TGCGCCAGCAGCTTCCAGGGGGCTCAAGAGACCCAGTACTTC	CASSFQGAQETQYF
TRBV21-1	many	NA	TRBJ2-7	TGTGCCAGCAGCCCTCGCCCTCCGTGGCTAGCGGGAGGTTGCGAGCAGTACTTC	CASSPRPPWLAGGCEQYF
TRBV20-1	many	TRBD1	TRBJ1-2	TGCAGTGCACGCCGGGACAGGGTTGACTATGGCTACACCTTC	CSARRDRVDYGYTF
TRBV7-2	many	NA	TRBJ2-2	TGTGCCAGCAGCCCCCGTCCCGCAGGGCGGAGTACCGGGGAGCTGTTTTTT	CASSPRPAGRSTGELFF
TRBV7-2	many	NA	TRBJ1-5	TGTGCCAGCAGCTTAGTGGTACAGGGTAATCAGCCCCAGAATTTT	CASSLVVQGNQPQNF
TRBV10-3	many	NA	TRBJ2-5	TGTGCCATCAGTGAGTCAGTCCGCACCCAGTACTTC	CAISESVRTQYF
TRBV5-1	many	NA	TRBJ1-1	TGCGCCAGCAGCTTGACAGGTTCCAGTTTGAACACTGAAGCTTTCTTT	CASSLTGSSLNTEAFF
TRBV12-3/TRBV12-4	many	NA	TRBJ1-1	TGTGCCAGCAGTCTATACCGGGACACTGAAGCTTTCTTT	CASSLYRDTEAFF
TRBV24-1	many	NA	TRBJ2-7	TGTGCCACCAGTGATTTCTACGAGCAGTACTTC	CATSDFYEQYF
TRBV25-1	few	NA	TRBJ1-5	TGTGCCAGCGGAGACCGAGCGGGGGATCAGCCCCAGAATTTT	CASGDRAGDQPQNF
TRBV7-2	many	NA	TRBJ2-1	TGTGCCAGCAGCTTGCACGGGACGCCGTTCTTC	CASSLHGTPFF
TRBV10-3	many	TRBD1	TRBJ1-6	TGTGCCATCGGTGGACAGGGGGTAAATAATTCACCCCTCAACTTT	CAIGGQGVNNSPLNF
TRBV2	few	TRBD1	TRBJ1-5	TGTGCCAGCAGTGACCGGACAGGGTGGAATCAGCCCCAGCATTTT	CASSDRTGWNQPQHF
TRBV4-2	many	TRBD1	TRBJ2-5	TGTGCCAGCAGCCAGGGGGTACAGGGGATGGAAGAGACCCAGTACTTC	CASSQGVQGMEETQYF
TRBV12-3/TRBV12-4	many	TRBD1	TRBJ1-5	TGTGCCAGCAGTTTTGGGACAGGGGGTCAGCCCCAGCATTTT	CASSFGTGGQPQHF
TRBV11-3	many	NA	TRBJ2-1	TGTGCCAGCAGCCTCCAATGGGATGAGCAGTTCTTC	CASSLQWDEQFF
TRBV7-3	NA	NA	TRBJ2-2	TGTGCCAGCAGAGGGGTCACCGGGGAGCTGTTTTTT	CASRGVTGELFF
TRBV5-1	many	NA	TRBJ2-2	TGCGCCAGCAGCCCCGACAGGGAGGCCGGGGAGCTGTTTTTT	CASSPDREAGELFF
TRBV20-1	many	NA	TRBJ1-5	TGCAGTGCTATCAGAGGGGGGGGGTTCAATCAGCCCCAGCATTTT	CSAIRGGGFNQPQHF
TRBV7-2	many	NA	TRBJ1-5	TGTGCCAGCAGCTTAGGTCCAGGGAATCAGCCCCAGCATTTT	CASSLGPGNQPQHF
TRBV7-9	many	NA	TRBJ2-7	TGTGCCAGCAGCTTAGGCCAATACGAGCAGTACTTC	CASSLGQYEQYF
TRBV5-1	NA	NA	TRBJ1-2	TGCGCCAGCAGCTTAGGCCCTCCTGACTATGGCTACACCTTC	CASSLGPPDYGYTF
TRBV5-1	many	TRBD1	TRBJ2-1	TGCGCCAGCAGCTTGCAACCGGGACAGGGAGAGGGCGAGCAGTTCTTC	CASSLQPGQGEGEQFF
TRBV20-1	many	NA	TRBJ1-1	TGCAGTGCTAGTGTACAGATGAACACTGAAGCTTTCTTT	CSASVQMNTEAFF
TRBV12-3/TRBV12-4	many	NA	TRBJ1-1	TGTGCCAGCACTACAGATCCCGGGACCACTGAAGCTTTCTTT	CASTTDPGTTEAFF
TRBV7-2	many	TRBD1	TRBJ2-3	TGTGCCAGCAGCCCAAGGATCACAGGGGGCCCCGCAGATACGCAGTATTTT	CASSPRITGGPADTQYF
TRBV7-8	many	NA	TRBJ2-3	TGTGCCAGCAGCTTAGTCGGGGGCACAGATACGCAGTATTTT	CASSLVGGTDTQYF
TRBV12-5	many	TRBD1	TRBJ2-7	TGTGCTAGTGGGAGGACAGGGGCGAACTACGAGCAGTACTTC	CASGRTGANYEQYF
TRBV5-1	many	TRBD1	TRBJ1-1	TGCGCCAGCAGCGAGGGACAGCCGAACACTGAAGCTTTCTTT	CASSEGQPNTEAFF
TRBV7-6	many	TRBD1	TRBJ2-1	TGTGCCAGCAGCTTAGGTCCGGGACAGGGGTCCAATGAGCAGTTCTTC	CASSLGPGQGSNEQFF
TRBV5-1	many	TRBD2	TRBJ2-1	TGCGCCAGCAGCGTGGGACTAGCGGGGGGGCAGGAGCAGTTCTTC	CASSVGLAGGQEQFF
TRBV5-6	few	NA	TRBJ1-2	TGTGCCAGCGGCAGACAGGCCTATAACTATGGCTACACCTTC	CASGRQAYNYGYTF
TRBV20-1	many	NA	TRBJ1-1	TGCAGTGCTAGGCTACAGCTGAACACTGAAGCTTTCTTT	CSARLQLNTEAFF
TRBV5-1	many	NA	TRBJ2-5	TGCGCCAGCAGCCAACGGGATGGGATAAGAGAGACCCAGTACTTC	CASSQRDGIRETQYF
TRBV6-5	many	NA	TRBJ1-5	TGTGCCAGCAGTTACTCGATTTCGCAGCCCCAGCATTTT	CASSYSISQPQHF
TRBV12-3/TRBV12-4	many	NA	TRBJ1-1	TGTGCCAGCAGTTTAGTATTCGCAACCGCTGAAGCTTTCTTT	CASSLVFATAEAFF
TRBV20-1	many	TRBD1	TRBJ2-7	TGCAGTGCTAGTGCACCCGGGACAGCATCTAGAACCTACGAGCAGTACTTC	CSASAPGTASRTYEQYF
TRBV7-2	many	NA	TRBJ1-2	TGTGCCAGCAGCGCCTTTGGAGTAGGGGGCTACACCTTC	CASSAFGVGGYTF
TRBV7-8	many	NA	TRBJ2-2	TGTGCCAGCAGCATTACCGGGGAGCTGTTTTTT	CASSITGELFF
TRBV6-5	many	NA	TRBJ2-6	TGTGCGGCGAGGCGCTCTGGGGCCAACGTCCTGACTTTC	CAARRSGANVLTF
TRBV3-1	NA	NA	TRBJ2-3	TGTGCCAGCAGCCAAGCCGATACGCAGTATTTT	CASSQADTQYF
TRBV7-8	many	NA	TRBJ1-1	TGTGCCAGCAGCTTCTTCCCGGGGGTGGTTGGCACTGAAGCTTTCTTT	CASSFFPGVVGTEAFF
TRBV12-3/TRBV12-4	many	NA	TRBJ1-1	TGTGCCAGCAGTTTCGGGTACACTGAAGCTTTCTTT	CASSFGYTEAFF